Listed below are T cell receptor beta chains from one sample, sequenced in a study of T cell responses to AZD1222 COVID-19 vaccine. Repertoires were generated with immunoSEQ multiplex PCR, while TCRdb's copy carries only in-frame clones and drops some. This repertoire shows over 120,000 clones, over 85% found once; its top ten account for under 6.5%. The source was peripheral blood, collected on day 0 of AZD1222 vaccination. All receptors come from an adult in good health. CDR3s include the opening cysteine and the closing phenylalanine or tryptophan. A D gene is named only where the DNA matches it firmly. Rows give clone size only sometimes, using once, few, many, or a class for an expanded clone.

j_call: TRBJ1-2
cdr3_length: 12
clone_size: .
v_call: TRBV6-1
d_call: .
cdr3_aa: CASSEGGYGYTF
cdr3_nt: TGTGCCAGCAGTGAAGGCGGCTATGGCTACACCTTC

j_call: TRBJ1-1
cdr3_length: 13
clone_size: .
v_call: TRBV18
d_call: .
cdr3_aa: CASSLGSNTEAFF
cdr3_nt: TGTGCCAGCTCACTAGGTTCGAACACTGAAGCTTTCTTT

j_call: TRBJ1-1
cdr3_length: 14
clone_size: .
v_call: TRBV5-1
d_call: .
cdr3_aa: CASSLEAVNTEAFF
cdr3_nt: TGCGCCAGCAGTCTGGAGGCGGTCAACACTGAAGCTTTCTTT

j_call: TRBJ1-6
cdr3_length: 13
clone_size: .
v_call: TRBV7-9
d_call: .
cdr3_aa: CASSMPNNSPLHF
cdr3_nt: TGTGCCAGCAGCATGCCCAATAATTCACCCCTCCACTTT

j_call: TRBJ1-2
cdr3_length: 13
clone_size: .
v_call: TRBV7-9
d_call: TRBD1
cdr3_aa: CASSTGQGYGYTF
cdr3_nt: TGTGCCAGCAGCACGGGACAGGGCTATGGCTACACCTTC

j_call: TRBJ1-6
cdr3_length: 13
clone_size: .
v_call: TRBV6-5
d_call: .
cdr3_aa: CASRDVYNSPLHF
cdr3_nt: TGTGCCAGCAGGGACGTTTATAATTCACCCCTCCACTTT

j_call: TRBJ2-7
cdr3_length: 14
clone_size: .
v_call: TRBV5-4
d_call: TRBD1
cdr3_aa: CASSLLQGDYEQYF
cdr3_nt: TGTGCCAGCAGCTTGCTGCAGGGGGACTACGAGCAGTACTTC

j_call: TRBJ2-2
cdr3_length: 13
clone_size: .
v_call: TRBV25-1
d_call: .
cdr3_aa: CASSGQGTGELFF
cdr3_nt: TGTGCCAGCAGCGGGCAGGGAACCGGGGAGCTGTTTTTT

j_call: TRBJ2-1
cdr3_length: 15
clone_size: .
v_call: TRBV11-3
d_call: .
cdr3_aa: CASSKTRVGYNEQFF
cdr3_nt: TGTGCCAGCAGCAAAACCAGGGTAGGCTACAATGAGCAGTTCTTC

j_call: TRBJ2-2
cdr3_length: 14
clone_size: .
v_call: TRBV19
d_call: .
cdr3_aa: CASSPQGRPGELFF
cdr3_nt: TGTGCCAGTAGTCCGCAGGGGAGGCCCGGGGAGCTGTTTTTT

j_call: TRBJ1-4
cdr3_length: 18
clone_size: .
v_call: TRBV27
d_call: TRBD1
cdr3_aa: CASRIHGTGDATNEKLFF
cdr3_nt: TGTGCCAGCAGAATCCACGGGACAGGAGATGCAACTAATGAAAAACTGTTTTTT

j_call: TRBJ1-6
cdr3_length: 16
clone_size: few
v_call: TRBV19
d_call: .
cdr3_aa: CASSIMSADYNSPLHF
cdr3_nt: TGTGCCAGTAGTATTATGTCGGCGGATTATAATTCACCCCTCCACTTT

j_call: TRBJ2-7
cdr3_length: 14
clone_size: .
v_call: TRBV18
d_call: .
cdr3_aa: CASSPPNADYEQYF
cdr3_nt: TGTGCCAGCTCACCACCGAACGCCGATTACGAGCAGTACTTC

j_call: TRBJ2-3
cdr3_length: 15
clone_size: .
v_call: TRBV7-3
d_call: .
cdr3_aa: CASSLYGGDPDTQYF
cdr3_nt: TGTGCCAGCAGCTTATACGGGGGCGATCCAGATACGCAGTATTTT

j_call: TRBJ2-5
cdr3_length: 11
clone_size: .
v_call: TRBV2
d_call: .
cdr3_aa: CASSEGRTQYF
cdr3_nt: TGTGCCAGCAGTGAGGGTCGGACCCAGTACTTC

j_call: TRBJ2-1
cdr3_length: 15
clone_size: .
v_call: TRBV21-1
d_call: .
cdr3_aa: CASSWETGTGHEQFF
cdr3_nt: TGTGCCAGCAGTTGGGAAACGGGGACAGGTCATGAGCAGTTCTTC

j_call: TRBJ2-5
cdr3_length: 13
clone_size: .
v_call: TRBV19
d_call: .
cdr3_aa: CASSPQAEETQYF
cdr3_nt: TGTGCCAGTAGTCCCCAGGCGGAAGAGACCCAGTACTTC

j_call: TRBJ1-1
cdr3_length: 14
clone_size: .
v_call: TRBV6-5
d_call: .
cdr3_aa: CASRNRAPNTEAFF
cdr3_nt: TGTGCCAGCAGGAACAGGGCCCCCAACACTGAAGCTTTCTTT

j_call: TRBJ1-6
cdr3_length: 14
clone_size: .
v_call: TRBV16
d_call: .
cdr3_aa: CASSPIIENSPLHF
cdr3_nt: TGTGCCAGCAGCCCTATAATTGAGAATTCACCCCTCCACTTT

j_call: TRBJ1-2
cdr3_length: 19
clone_size: .
v_call: TRBV9
d_call: .
cdr3_aa: CASSVGPRLSGEADYGYTF
cdr3_nt: TGTGCCAGCAGCGTAGGTCCCCGTCTGTCGGGGGAGGCGGACTATGGCTACACCTTC

j_call: TRBJ2-7
cdr3_length: 14
clone_size: .
v_call: TRBV3-1/TRBV3-2
d_call: .
cdr3_aa: CASSQGAHSYEQYF
cdr3_nt: TGTGCCAGCAGCCAAGGAGCGCACTCCTACGAGCAGTACTTC

j_call: TRBJ2-7
cdr3_length: 15
clone_size: .
v_call: TRBV7-9
d_call: TRBD2
cdr3_aa: CASSQTSGSPYEQYF
cdr3_nt: TGTGCCAGCAGCCAGACTAGCGGGTCACCGTACGAGCAGTACTTC

j_call: TRBJ1-4
cdr3_length: 14
clone_size: .
v_call: TRBV18
d_call: .
cdr3_aa: CASSSGTTNEKLFF
cdr3_nt: TGTGCCAGCTCCTCCGGGACAACTAATGAAAAACTGTTTTTT

j_call: TRBJ1-2
cdr3_length: 14
clone_size: .
v_call: TRBV28
d_call: .
cdr3_aa: CASSITGGIYGYTF
cdr3_nt: TGTGCCAGTAGCATTACGGGGGGAATCTATGGCTACACCTTC

j_call: TRBJ1-5
cdr3_length: 16
clone_size: once
v_call: TRBV2
d_call: TRBD1
cdr3_aa: CASSGRLQGKNQPQHF
cdr3_nt: TGTGCCAGCAGCGGGCGATTACAGGGGAAGAATCAGCCCCAGCATTTT

j_call: TRBJ1-5
cdr3_length: 15
clone_size: .
v_call: TRBV28
d_call: TRBD1
cdr3_aa: CASCLDRGWDQPQHF
cdr3_nt: TGTGCCAGCTGTCTTGACAGGGGGTGGGATCAGCCCCAGCATTTT

j_call: TRBJ1-4
cdr3_length: 14
clone_size: .
v_call: TRBV11-2
d_call: .
cdr3_aa: CASSLEASNEKLFF
cdr3_nt: TGTGCCAGCAGCTTAGAGGCGTCCAATGAAAAACTGTTTTTT

j_call: TRBJ2-5
cdr3_length: 13
clone_size: .
v_call: TRBV29-1
d_call: .
cdr3_aa: CSAVPPGPETQYF
cdr3_nt: TGCAGCGCCGTACCCCCCGGGCCGGAGACCCAGTACTTC

j_call: TRBJ1-1
cdr3_length: 13
clone_size: once
v_call: TRBV11-2
d_call: TRBD1
cdr3_aa: CASSLDGTGTAFF
cdr3_nt: TGTGCCAGCAGCTTAGATGGGACAGGGACTGCTTTCTTT

j_call: TRBJ2-7
cdr3_length: 15
clone_size: .
v_call: TRBV14
d_call: .
cdr3_aa: CASSHFQAYSYEQYF
cdr3_nt: TGTGCCAGCAGCCATTTTCAGGCGTATTCCTACGAGCAGTACTTC

j_call: TRBJ2-7
cdr3_length: 16
clone_size: .
v_call: TRBV7-9
d_call: .
cdr3_aa: CASSSPSRDTFYEQYF
cdr3_nt: TGTGCCAGCAGCTCACCTTCCCGGGACACCTTCTACGAGCAGTACTTC

j_call: TRBJ1-1
cdr3_length: 13
clone_size: .
v_call: TRBV7-9
d_call: TRBD1
cdr3_aa: CASSWTGDTEAFF
cdr3_nt: TGTGCCAGCAGCTGGACAGGGGACACTGAAGCTTTCTTT